The subject of this entry is one TCR beta chain. As yet, its antigen is unknown. Donors ranged from roughly 6 to 90 years old and were healthy Caucasians in Russia. This entry is derived from a study of blood T cells in healthy people across ages. General study findings and limits: Diversity of TCR beta per million T cells declined in a roughly linear way with age. No one knew whether donors had CMV, which possibly confounded expanded clonotype changes.

PCR was performed a second time for 7 to 11 cycles using a sample-barcoded 5' primer and a J-beta primer mix. Researchers report that a template-switch adaptor with 12 random nucleotides tagged each cDNA molecule. TCRdb reprocessed the 5' RACE reads via MiXCR and lists one record per CDR3 protein. The sample consists of about 1.8 million distinct CDR3 sequences, about 50% of them appearing once. V lost 0 bases to trimming and J lost 2 bases, with 8 bases between them. The CDR3 has 15 residues. Per the germline V gene, CDR1 is LGHNA and CDR2 is YSLEER. This chain connects TRBV4-3 to TRBJ2-1; D unresolved. The sequence was obtained from a woman between 40 and 55 years old in good health. Source material: blood. The CDR3 sequence is CASSQEGNPYNEQFF. The CDR3 region has the DNA TGCGCCAGCAGCCAAGAGGGGAACCCCTACAATGAGCAGTTCTTC.